The 9 T cell receptor beta chains below were found in one sample sequenced in a study of blood T cell repertoires in COVID-19. TCRdb's table, derived via immunoSEQ multiplex PCR, lists solely in-frame clones and lacks some. Of tens of thousands of clones listed, about 85% are singletons. The sample consisted of peripheral blood. The receptors here all came from an older man with COVID-19, enrolled during active disease.

The chain employs TRBV11-1 and TRBJ2-3; 11 bases are a match to TRBD2. Trimming at V came to 1 base and at J to 5 bases, leaving 2 bases not matched to a gene. The germline V gene encodes CDR1 SGHAT and CDR2 FQDESV (reference sequence). The CDR3 sequence is 15 residues long. CDR3: CASSLGLAGIDTQYF. CDR3 in DNA: TGTGCCAGCAGCTTAGGACTAGCGGGAATAGATACGCAGTATTTT. Filled out from reference TRBV11-1 and TRBJ2-3, the complete variable domain reads EAEVAQSPRYKITEKSQAVAFWCDPISGHATLYWYRQILGQGPELLVQFQDESVVDDSQLPKDRFSAERLKGVDSTLKIQPAELGDSAMYLCASSLGLAGIDTQYFGPGTRLTVL.

The rearrangement uses TRBV24-1 and TRBJ2-5, with 7 bases that match TRBD1. V lost 6 bases to trimming and J lost 5 bases; unmatched junction nucleotides: 11. CDR3 length: 15 residues. Germline assignment: CDR1 KGHDR and CDR2 SFDVKD. CDR3 in amino acids: CATSTTTGVGETQYF. The CDR3 DNA reads TGTGCCACCAGTACCACCACAGGGGTGGGGGAGACCCAGTACTTC.

The CDR3 DNA reads TGTGCCAGCAGCTTACCACTCGTCTCTGGAAACACCATATATTTT. Its protein is CASSLPLVSGNTIYF. The chain joins TRBV7-2 to TRBJ1-3; D remains unclear. The V end was cut by 2 bases, the J end by 0 bases, with 8 bases between. The germline gives CDR1 SGHTA, CDR2 FQGNSA. The CDR3 spans 15 residues. Full variable domain (missing parts from reference TRBV7-2 and TRBJ1-3): GAGVSQSPSNKVTEKGKDVELRCDPISGHTALYWYRQSLGQGLEFLIYFQGNSAPDKSGLPSDRFSAERTGGSVSTLTIQRTQQEDSAVYLCASSLPLVSGNTIYFGEGSWLTVV.

This chain links TRBV19 with TRBJ2-7, with 11 bases matching TRBD2. J lost 2 bases, V lost 3 bases, and 9 bases had no gene match. CDR1 and CDR2 (germline): LNHDA, SQIVND (reference sequence). The CDR3 covers 17 residues. CDR3 sequence reads: CASSISGLAGFTYEQYF. CDR3 DNA sequence: TGTGCCAGTAGTATTAGCGGACTAGCGGGTTTTACCTACGAGCAGTACTTC. Supplemented by reference TRBV19 and TRBJ2-7, the full variable domain reads DGGITQSPKYLFRKEGQNVTLSCEQNLNHDAMYWYRQDPGQGLRLIYYSQIVNDFQKGDIAEGYSVSREKKESFPLTVTSAQKNPTAFYLCASSISGLAGFTYEQYFGPGTRLTVT.

The rearrangement joins TRBV10-3 to TRBJ2-1, with D perhaps TRBD1 (6 bases). The CDR3 runs to 14 residues. V lost 5 bases and J 6 bases, leaving 14 bases between the germline ends. CDR1 is ENHRY, CDR2 SYGVKD, per germline. CDR3 sequence reads: CAISRQAGSNEQFF. The CDR3 DNA sequence: TGTGCCATCAGTAGACAGGCAGGATCCAATGAGCAGTTCTTC.

This clone is a singleton in its sample. V is TRBV27 and J is TRBJ1-1; D ambiguous. V lost 5 bases and J 2 bases, leaving 15 bases between the germline ends. There are 15 residues in the CDR3. CDR1 is MNHEY and CDR2 is SMNVEV in the germline V gene (reference sequence). The CDR3 loop is CASSLFGRANTEAFF. The CDR3, as DNA: TGTGCCAGCAGTCTATTCGGGAGGGCTAACACTGAAGCTTTCTTT.

This chain uses TRBV9 with TRBJ2-1, with 7 bases that match TRBD2. Per the germline V gene, CDR1 is SGDLS and CDR2 is YYNGEE. This CDR3 spans 17 amino acids. Germline trimming cut 3 bases from V and 1 base from J; bases unmatched to any gene: 10. DNA of the CDR3: TGTGCCAGCAGCGACCCGCTTCTAGCGGAATCCTACAATGAGCAGTTCTTC. As protein: CASSDPLLAESYNEQFF.

There are a few counts of this clone. CDR3 sequence: CATSRDAWGGETQYF. As DNA, the CDR3 is TGTGCCACCAGCAGAGATGCCTGGGGAGGAGAGACCCAGTACTTC. The rearrangement links TRBV15 to TRBJ2-5; D is possibly TRBD2 (6 bases). Germline V gene lookup returns CDR1 LNHNV and CDR2 YYDKDF (reference sequence). V was clipped by 0 bases and J by 4 bases, with 12 bases between them. The CDR3 has 15 residues.

V and J are TRBV6-5 and TRBJ2-7; 8 bases are a match to TRBD1. This CDR3 comprises 14 residues. V lost 2 bases and J lost 7; bases outside the gene matches: 7. CDR1 and CDR2 (germline): MNHEY, SVGAGI. The CDR3 sequence: CASSYGQGLGEQYF. The CDR3 region has the DNA TGTGCCAGCAGTTACGGACAGGGCCTCGGAGAGCAGTACTTC.